Listed below are T cell receptor beta chains from one sample, sequenced in a study of shared clonotypes between healthy human individuals. TCRdb's table, derived via immunoSEQ multiplex PCR, lists solely in-frame clones and lacks some. The sample records 85,000 to 100,000 clones, roughly two thirds being singletons. The specimen sequenced was memory CD8+ T cells sorted from blood. Receptors were obtained from a man aged 30 to 39 in good health. Both conserved end residues are part of each CDR3. Each record gives: D gene, clone size, J gene, V gene, CDR3 length, CDR3 DNA, CDR3 protein. D genes are given only for firm matches. Rows give clone size only sometimes, using once, few, many, or a class for an expanded clone.

>TRBD2|NA|TRBJ2-1|TRBV6-1|15
TGTGCCAGCAGATTTCTAGCGGACGGGGGAGATGAGCAGTTCTTC
CASRFLADGGDEQFF
>TRBD1|few|TRBJ1-1|TRBV10-1|13
TGCGCCAGCAGACGGGACAGGGGATCCGAAGCTTTCTTT
CASRRDRGSEAFF
>NA|few|TRBJ2-7|TRBV2|9
TGTGCCAGCGGAGGTGAGCAGTACTTC
CASGGEQYF
>TRBD2|few|TRBJ2-6|TRBV6-4|15
TGTGCCAGCAGTGCTAGCGGCTCTGGGGCCAACGTCCTGACTTTC
CASSASGSGANVLTF
>TRBD2|NA|TRBJ2-1|TRBV29-1|14
TGCAGCGTTGAAGGACTAGCGGGAGAGAATGAGCAGTTCTTC
CSVEGLAGENEQFF
>NA|NA|TRBJ2-1|TRBV5-1|15
TGCGCCAGCAGCTTAACCTCGGGGCTCTACAATGAGCAGTTCTTC
CASSLTSGLYNEQFF
>NA|NA|TRBJ1-1|TRBV6-1|15
TGTGCCAGCAGTGAAGCCGTCGGGATGAACACTGAAGCTTTCTTT
CASSEAVGMNTEAFF
>NA|NA|TRBJ2-3|TRBV4-3|15
TGCGCCAGCAGCCAAGATTGGGCCGCCGCAGATACGCAGTATTTT
CASSQDWAAADTQYF
>NA|NA|TRBJ1-5|TRBV9|15
TGTGCCAGCAGCGCCGGCCCTCAACGAAATCAGCCCCAGCATTTT
CASSAGPQRNQPQHF
>TRBD2|many|TRBJ2-7|TRBV4-2|16
TGTGCCAGCAGCCAAGATTGGGGGGAGGGCTCCTACGAGCAGTACTTC
CASSQDWGEGSYEQYF
>TRBD2|once|TRBJ2-1|TRBV5-4|15
TGTGCCAGCAGCTTTGGACTAGCGGAATACAATGAGCAGTTCTTC
CASSFGLAEYNEQFF
>NA|few|TRBJ1-3|TRBV5-6|14
TGTGCCAGCAGTCCGGACAGATCTGGAAACACCATATATTTT
CASSPDRSGNTIYF
>NA|NA|TRBJ2-7|TRBV28|15
TGTGCCACCAGTGATCCCCTGACAGCCTCCTACGAGCAGTACTTC
CATSDPLTASYEQYF
>NA|once|TRBJ1-1|TRBV7-9|15
TGTGCCAGCAGCCCCACCCAGACAGGGAACACTGAAGCTTTCTTT
CASSPTQTGNTEAFF
>NA|NA|TRBJ2-7|TRBV2|12
TGTGCCAGCAGAGTAGCGGCCTACGAGCAGTACTTC
CASRVAAYEQYF
>NA|NA|TRBJ2-5|TRBV27|14
TGTGCCAGCAGACCCACAGGGAGACAAGAGACCCAGTACTTC
CASRPTGRQETQYF
>NA|NA|TRBJ1-4|TRBV18|17
TGTGCCAGCTCTTCGTCGATCCCGATCTCAACTAATGAAAAACTGTTTTTT
CASSSSIPISTNEKLFF
>NA|once|TRBJ2-1|TRBV18|14
TGTGCCAGCTCACCAGTGAGCTCCTACAATGAGCAGTTCTTC
CASSPVSSYNEQFF
>NA|NA|TRBJ2-6|TRBV6-1|15
TGTGCCAGCAGTAAGAGGGACTCTGGGGCCAACGTCCTGACTTTC
CASSKRDSGANVLTF
>TRBD2|NA|TRBJ2-1|TRBV7-9|13
TGTGCCAGCATTAGCGGGAGCTTGAATGAGCAGTTCTTC
CASISGSLNEQFF
>NA|few|TRBJ1-2|TRBV5-3|12
TGTGCCAGAAGCTTGGGCACGCGTGGCTACACCTTC
CARSLGTRGYTF
>TRBD1|NA|TRBJ2-7|TRBV11-1|16
TGTGCCAGCAGTCCCCCCGGGACAGGGCTGGTCAACGAGCAGTACTTC
CASSPPGTGLVNEQYF
>NA|NA|TRBJ1-2|TRBV28|12
TGTGCCAGCAGTCCCCATCAACGGGGCTACACCTTC
CASSPHQRGYTF
>NA|NA|TRBJ2-7|TRBV7-9|13
TGTGCCAGCAGCTTAGCAGGGGGGGACGAGCAGTACTTC
CASSLAGGDEQYF
>TRBD1|NA|TRBJ1-4|TRBV15|18
TGTGCCACTTCACCGGGACAGGGAACTATCGCAACTAATGAAAAACTGTTTTTT
CATSPGQGTIATNEKLFF
>TRBD2|few|TRBJ2-1|TRBV6-6|14
TGTGCCAGCAGTTACGACGGGACTAATAATGAGCAGTTCTTC
CASSYDGTNNEQFF
>NA|NA|TRBJ2-2|TRBV19|13
TGTGCCAGTAGTCTGGTGGGGGCCGGGGAGCTGTTTTTT
CASSLVGAGELFF
>NA|NA|TRBJ2-5|TRBV29-1|14
TGCAGCGTTCGTAGCGCCGTGGGTCAAGAGACCCAGTACTTC
CSVRSAVGQETQYF
>TRBD1|NA|TRBJ2-7|TRBV13|13
TGTGCCAGCAGCTTCTGGACAGGGGGTCTGCAGTACTTC
CASSFWTGGLQYF